This entry lists 26 T cell receptor beta chains sequenced from one sample in a study of early stage breast cancer tumors. Profiled with immunoSEQ multiplex PCR; TCRdb holds only in-frame clones, not every one. The table records tens of thousands of clones, roughly 69% of them present only once. Sequencing was performed on blood. These receptors all stem from a person in their fifties or sixties with breast cancer.

The V and J genes are TRBV7-2 and TRBJ2-1; 12 positions agree with TRBD2. This CDR3 region has 15 residues. V was pared by 5 bases and J by 9 bases, with 8 bases of the junction left unmatched. The germline CDR1 and CDR2 sequences are SGHTA and FQGNSA. CDR3 sequence: CASSQGLAGPGEQFF. The CDR3 DNA is TGTGCCAGCAGCCAAGGACTAGCGGGACCCGGTGAGCAGTTCTTC.

This clone was seen only a few times. V gene TRBV9 combines with J gene TRBJ1-1; a possible D gene is TRBD1 (6 bases). V was pared by 3 bases and J by 0 bases, with 18 bases between. The germline CDR1 and CDR2 sequences are SGDLS and YYNGEE. The CDR3 covers 17 residues. This chain's CDR3 is CASSEWGTQSMNTEAFF. CDR3 DNA: TGTGCCAGCAGCGAGTGGGGGACACAAAGTATGAACACTGAAGCTTTCTTT.

V gene TRBV13 combines with J gene TRBJ2-2; weak D call: TRBD2 (6 bases). Germline V gives CDR1 PRHDT, CDR2 FYEKMQ (reference sequence). This CDR3 is built from 16 residues. The V and J ends lost 2 bases and 3 bases respectively, with 13 bases between them. In DNA, the CDR3 is TGTGCCAGCAGCTTAAACAACGGGGGAGACACCGGGGAGCTGTTTTTT. This translates into CASSLNNGGDTGELFF.

V is TRBV18 and J is TRBJ2-3, with 7 bases identical to TRBD2. Germline V gene data show CDR1 as KGHSH and CDR2 as LQKENI. V gave up 0 bases and J gave up 3 bases; unmatched junction bases: 6. The CDR3 spans 16 residues. The CDR3 loop reads CASSPPGGRVTDTQYF. The CDR3 DNA sequence: TGTGCCAGCTCACCACCGGGCGGGAGAGTGACAGATACGCAGTATTTT.

V usage is TRBV23-1 and J usage is TRBJ2-7; 7 positions agree with TRBD2. TRBV23-1 is an ORF, with its function uncertain. Germline trimming cut 0 bases from V and 6 bases from J; bases unmatched to any gene: 5. This CDR3 region has 14 residues. CDR3 sequence (DNA): TGCGCCAGCAGTCAATCGACGGGGGAGGGCGAGCAGTACGTC. This sequence encodes CASSQSTGEGEQYV.

The chain couples TRBV11-2 to TRBJ1-2; unclear D gene. The germline V and J ends were trimmed by 2 bases and 6 bases, with 7 bases remaining between them. The germline V gene encodes CDR1 SGHAT and CDR2 FQNNGV. The CDR3 extends over 12 amino acids. This chain's CDR3 is CASSLHGDGYTF. The CDR3 DNA reads as TGTGCCAGCAGCTTACACGGAGATGGCTACACCTTC.

V is TRBV11-2 and J is TRBJ1-5, with 7 nucleotides matching TRBD1. Losses at the gene ends were 3 bases for V and 2 bases for J; bases not matched to a gene: 1. The length of the CDR3 is 14 residues. Germline lookup yields CDR1 SGHAT and CDR2 FQNNGV. CDR3 amino acids: CASSFGQGNQPQHF. CDR3 sequence (DNA): TGTGCCAGCAGCTTCGGACAGGGCAATCAGCCCCAGCATTTT.

V is TRBV9 and J is TRBJ2-3, with TRBD2 matching over 8 bases. V shed 4 bases, J shed 3 bases, and the junction held 4 bases outside the gene matches. Germline V gene sequence: CDR1 SGDLS, CDR2 YYNGEE. The CDR3 covers 14 residues. CDR3 region: CASSPGLVTDTQYF. In DNA, the CDR3 is TGTGCCAGCAGCCCGGGACTAGTAACAGATACGCAGTATTTT.

This rearrangement joins TRBV4-2 to TRBJ1-1; D is uncertain. Germline V gene lookup returns CDR1 LGHNA and CDR2 YNFKEQ. The CDR3 is 12 amino acids. The V end was cut by 4 bases, the J end by 7 bases, with 10 bases between. The CDR3 region is CASSRSEYEAFF. CDR3 in DNA: TGTGCCAGCAGCCGATCAGAATATGAAGCTTTCTTT.

The chain links TRBV29-1 to TRBJ2-3; 8 bases agree with TRBD2. CDR1 SQVTM and CDR2 ANQGSEA come from the germline V gene. The CDR3 loop spans 13 amino acids. Trimming took 6 bases from V and 2 from J; bases not matched to a gene: 4. Written as DNA, the CDR3 is TGCAGCGTCCTAGCGGGCAACACAGATACGCAGTATTTT. Its translation is CSVLAGNTDTQYF.

This clone was seen a few times. This chain uses TRBV5-1 with TRBJ2-7, with TRBD1 matching over 9 bases. CDR3 length equals 14 residues. Germline V gives CDR1 SGHRS, CDR2 YFSETQ. Trimming cost V 4 bases and J 3 bases; bases outside gene matches: 5. The chain's CDR3 is CASSIEGQGYEQYF. In DNA form, the CDR3 reads TGCGCCAGCAGCATAGAGGGACAGGGCTACGAGCAGTACTTC.

The chain uses TRBV11-3 and TRBJ1-1, with 7 bases aligning to TRBD1. Germline CDR1 is SGHNT and CDR2 is YENEEA. V shed 5 bases and J 4 bases; nucleotides not matched to a gene: 7. CDR3 size: 14 residues. CDR3 in amino acids: CASSKTGVVTEAFF. In DNA, the CDR3 is TGTGCCAGCAGCAAAACAGGGGTAGTCACTGAAGCTTTCTTT.

The chain carries TRBV10-2 and TRBJ1-2; the D gene is possibly TRBD1 (6 bases). The CDR3 contains 13 residues. Germline V gene lookup returns CDR1 WSHSY and CDR2 SAAADI. V lost 2 bases and J 2 bases, leaving 6 bases between the germline ends. The CDR3 region is CASSEQGNYGYTF. CDR3 nucleotide sequence: TGCGCCAGCAGTGAGCAGGGGAACTATGGCTACACCTTC.

The genes are TRBV19 and TRBJ2-3, with D uncertain. Per germline, CDR1 LNHDA and CDR2 SQIVND (reference sequence). CDR3 size: 14 residues. Trimming removed 3 bases from V and 5 bases from J, with 12 bases in between. CDR3 in amino acids: CASSIPSEEDTQYF. As DNA, the CDR3 is TGTGCCAGTAGTATCCCCTCTGAGGAAGATACGCAGTATTTT.

This clone turned up a few times. The gene calls are TRBV6-1 and TRBJ1-5; unclear D gene. The CDR3 is 15 residues long. V lost 0 bases and J 0 bases, leaving 6 bases between the germline ends. CDR1 and CDR2 (germline): MNHNS, SASEGT. This CDR3 reads CASSEAVDSNQPQHF. In nucleotides, the CDR3 is TGTGCCAGCAGTGAAGCAGTAGATAGCAATCAGCCCCAGCATTTT.

This clone was detected only a few times. The chain has TRBV2 and TRBJ2-7; 7 nucleotides match TRBD2. Looked up from germline, CDR1 is SNHLY and CDR2 is FYNNEI. The CDR3 has 14 residues. Trimming cost V 6 bases and J 3 bases; bases outside gene matches: 8. CDR3 amino acids: CASSKREVGYEQYF. CDR3 nucleotide sequence: TGTGCCAGCAGCAAGCGGGAAGTGGGCTACGAGCAGTACTTC.

J is TRBJ2-5 and V is TRBV11-3; TRBD1 might be the D (5 bases). CDR3 length: 14 residues. Germline V gives CDR1 SGHNT, CDR2 YENEEA. The ends were cut back, 4 bases at V and 2 bases at J, with 11 bases in the middle. The CDR3 sequence: CASSSTTDQETQYF. CDR3 DNA: TGTGCCAGCAGCTCCACGACAGATCAAGAGACCCAGTACTTC.

This clone came up a few times. The genes are TRBV28 and TRBJ2-3, with 7 bases lining up with TRBD2. CDR3 length equals 14 residues. The germline V gene encodes CDR1 MDHEN and CDR2 SYDVKM. V lost 8 bases and J lost 0; bases outside the gene matches: 5. The CDR3 sequence: CASAGEGSTDTQYF. The CDR3 nucleotides are TGTGCCAGCGCCGGGGAGGGTAGCACAGATACGCAGTATTTT.

The chain links TRBV5-1 to TRBJ2-5; perhaps TRBD1 as D (7 bases). V lost 1 base and J 2 bases, leaving 9 bases between the germline ends. The CDR3 is made up of 14 amino acids. The germline gives CDR1 SGHRS, CDR2 YFSETQ. CDR3 residues: CASSLQGGQETQYF. CDR3 in DNA: TGCGCCAGCAGCTTGCAGGGGGGTCAAGAGACCCAGTACTTC.

The chain couples TRBV30 to TRBJ2-1; unclear D gene. Germline V gives CDR1 GTSNPN, CDR2 SVGIG (reference sequence). Deletions cut 5 bases from V and 2 bases from J, with 13 bases between. This CDR3 has 14 amino acids. CDR3 sequence reads: CAWRPGSAYNEQFF. The CDR3, as DNA: TGTGCCTGGCGCCCGGGTTCTGCCTACAATGAGCAGTTCTTC.

The chain carries TRBV29-1 and TRBJ2-7; D unclear. The CDR3 sequence is 11 residues long. Germline V gene sequence: CDR1 SQVTM, CDR2 ANQGSEA. Trimming cost V 3 bases and J 0 bases, with 3 bases left between them. CDR3 sequence (DNA): TGCAGCGTTGAGAGCTCCTACGAGCAGTACTTC. Amino acids: CSVESSYEQYF.

The CDR3 DNA sequence: TGTGCCAGCAGCTTCGGACAGGGCGGGGAGCTGTTTTTT. Its translation: CASSFGQGGELFF. This rearrangement joins TRBV11-2 to TRBJ2-2; 8 bases match TRBD1. CDR1 is SGHAT, CDR2 FQNNGV, per germline. CDR3 length: 13 residues. J was trimmed by 7 bases and V by 3 bases; bases with no gene match: 1. Using reference TRBV11-2 and TRBJ2-2 for the parts outside the CDR3, the full variable domain is EAGVAQSPRYKIIEKRQSVAFWCNPISGHATLYWYQQILGQGPKLLIQFQNNGVVDDSQLPKDRFSAERLKGVDSTLKIQPAKLEDSAVYLCASSFGQGGELFFGEGSRLTVL.

This clone has a handful of counts. The chain combines TRBV4-1 with TRBJ1-6, with D maybe TRBD1 (6 bases). This CDR3 spans 15 amino acids. Trimming left V 0 bases short and J 10 bases short, with 13 bases between. Germline V CDR1 and CDR2: MGHRA, YSYEKL. Here the CDR3 DNA reads TGCGCCAGCAGCCAAGATCACGCAGGGGAATCACCCCTCCACTTT. Residues: CASSQDHAGESPLHF.

The chain combines TRBV7-2 with TRBJ2-3, with D perhaps TRBD2 (7 bases). The germline gives CDR1 SGHTA, CDR2 FQGNSA. The CDR3 loop spans 15 amino acids. V was cut by 2 bases and J by 2 bases, with 11 bases left in between. CDR3 nucleotides: TGTGCCAGCAGCTTACAAGGGGGGGACACAGATACGCAGTATTTT. Its protein product is CASSLQGGDTDTQYF.

Here the CDR3 reads CASSPHGGGATEAFF. The CDR3 DNA is TGTGCCAGCAGCCCCCACGGGGGAGGGGCAACTGAAGCTTTCTTT. The V gene is TRBV5-4, the J gene TRBJ1-1, with D perhaps TRBD1 (5 bases). Trimming shortened V by 4 bases and J by 5 bases, and 18 bases separated the two germline ends. Germline assignment: CDR1 SGHNT and CDR2 YYREEE (reference sequence). The CDR3 is 15 amino acids. The entire variable domain, with the rest obtained from reference TRBV5-4 and TRBJ1-1, is as follows: ETGVTQSPTHLIKTRGQQVTLRCSSQSGHNTVSWYQQALGQGPQFIFQYYREEENGRGNFPPRFSGLQFPNYSSELNVNALELDDSALYLCASSPHGGGATEAFFGQGTRLTVV.

CDR3 protein: CASHDPAGGYTEAFF. The CDR3, as DNA: TGTGCCAGCCACGATCCGGCGGGAGGATACACTGAAGCTTTCTTT. The V and J genes are TRBV5-8 and TRBJ1-1; D is undetermined. Trimming took off 7 bases at V and 3 bases at J, with 19 bases between the two ends. Germline CDR1 SGHTS, CDR2 YDEGEE. The CDR3 runs 15 residues.